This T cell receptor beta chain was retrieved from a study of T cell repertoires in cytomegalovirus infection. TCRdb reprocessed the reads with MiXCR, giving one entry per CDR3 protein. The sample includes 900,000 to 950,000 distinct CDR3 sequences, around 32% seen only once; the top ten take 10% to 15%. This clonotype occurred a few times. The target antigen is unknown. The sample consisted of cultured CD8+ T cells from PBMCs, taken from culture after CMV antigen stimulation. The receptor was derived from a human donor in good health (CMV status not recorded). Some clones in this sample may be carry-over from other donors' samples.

CDR3: CASSQEGPRTGGTLNEQFF. CDR3 nucleotides: TGTGCCAGCAGCCAAGAGGGGCCCCGTACAGGGGGCACATTGAATGAGCAGTTCTTC. The genes are TRBV14 and TRBJ2-1, with 9 positions matching TRBD1. V shed 0 bases and J 7 bases; nucleotides not matched to a gene: 16. Germline V gives CDR1 SGHDN, CDR2 FVKESK. This CDR3 comprises 19 residues.